This T cell receptor (beta chain) was retrieved from a study of T cell responses to AZD1222 COVID-19 vaccine. The CDR3 sequence is 12 residues long. Trimming took off 2 bases at V and 4 bases at J, with 6 bases between the two ends. Germline V lookup: CDR1 SEHNR, CDR2 FQNEAQ (reference sequence). Remarks on this clone: Its antigen is undetermined.

The method was immunoSEQ multiplex PCR; TCRdb's version includes in-frame clones alone and lacks a portion of them. This table has 150,000 to 200,000 clones, around 94% appearing once. The study, taken as a whole, reports: There were repertoire samples only from the period after the peak T cell response. The span of vaccine-associated CD4 TCRs extended across spike, with dominance at 160-218 and 743-854.

The specimen comprised peripheral blood, sampled 28 days after the second AZD1222 dose. The sequence was obtained from an adult who received the AZD1222 COVID-19 vaccine. The chain links TRBV7-9 to TRBJ2-7; D might be TRBD1 (5 bases). The CDR3 here is CASSLRGYEQYF. The CDR3 DNA reads as TGTGCCAGCAGCTTAAGGGGTTACGAGCAGTACTTC.